This TCR beta chain was observed in a study of cytomegalovirus exposure and HLA in healthy donors. General observations from the study: In a later analysis, TCR beta V- and J-gene trimming was associated with a missense DCLRE1C variant. Per a prior analysis, the majority of TCR beta V segments were productive roughly 87% or roughly 30% of the time. While the bulk of TCR sequences proved rare, some public TCRs turned up in many donors. In a later analysis, HLA-C alleles had the fewest associated TCRs, DRB1 alleles the most.

Vbeta (60) and Jbeta (13) primers were used in the PCR. Clones were read by immunoSEQ multiplex PCR, and TCRdb kept only the in-frame ones, dropping some. The sample holds around 130,000 clones, 8.5% to 10% seen once. Germline CDR1 reads LNHDA; CDR2 reads SQIVND (reference sequence). V lost 3 bases to trimming and J lost 1 base; unmatched junction nucleotides: 2. CDR3 length: 15 residues. Worth noting for this clone: Its antigen is unknown.

J is TRBJ2-3 and V is TRBV19, with 9 positions matching TRBD2. The material sequenced was PBMCs. The clonotype comes from a man aged 35 to 55 in good health and CMV-seronegative. Here the CDR3 DNA reads TGTGCCAGTAGTATTAGGACTAGCGGCACAGATACGCAGTATTTT. Translation gives CASSIRTSGTDTQYF.